Listed here is a single TCR beta chain. This specimen belongs to a study of blood T cell repertoires in COVID-19. Original processing methods: Reference gene primer amplification gave nucleated cell count estimates. Assay used: immunoSEQ multiplex PCR; TCRdb lists only in-frame clones, some missing. The DNA gave D and trimming, while V, J and clone size come from that table. The profile covers under 250,000 clones, with roughly 86% appearing a single time and under 2% taken by the ten largest. This CDR3 contains 17 residues. V was pared by 5 bases and J by 0 bases, with 8 bases of the junction left unmatched. Per germline, CDR1 LGHNA and CDR2 YSLEER.

The sequence came from a woman in her sixties or seventies who had recovered from COVID-19. The J gene is TRBJ1-4, the V gene TRBV4-3, with 8 nucleotides matching TRBD1. The source material was peripheral blood. CDR3 amino acids: CASSATGVPTTNEKLFF. DNA of the CDR3: TGCGCCAGCAGCGCGACAGGGGTACCCACAACTAATGAAAAACTGTTTTTT.